The source of this T cell receptor (beta chain) is a study of beta chain features in type 1 diabetes. Whole-study findings and limits: Short templates might get an advantage during PCR, and this would be equal in patients and controls.

Each population that was sorted was more than 98% pure. Of the isolated RNA, all was reverse transcribed, and so the sequenced material was expressed TCRB transcripts. TCRdb keeps only in-frame clones here, not all; method: immunoSEQ multiplex PCR. The top ten hold around 0.044% of the sample, which has 300,000 to 450,000 clones, about 20% seen once. Trimming took 0 bases from V and 0 from J, leaving 10 bases between them. Germline V gives CDR1 GTSNPN, CDR2 SVGIG (reference sequence). The CDR3 is 15 amino acids. Note on this clone: Its matching antigen is unknown.

This clonotype originated in a young woman in good health. Source material: naive CD4+ T cells from blood. The rearrangement joins TRBV30 to TRBJ2-3; TRBD2 might be the D (5 bases). CDR3 loop: CAWSVTRTSTDTQYF. The CDR3 nucleotides are TGTGCCTGGAGTGTAACTAGGACTAGCACAGATACGCAGTATTTT.